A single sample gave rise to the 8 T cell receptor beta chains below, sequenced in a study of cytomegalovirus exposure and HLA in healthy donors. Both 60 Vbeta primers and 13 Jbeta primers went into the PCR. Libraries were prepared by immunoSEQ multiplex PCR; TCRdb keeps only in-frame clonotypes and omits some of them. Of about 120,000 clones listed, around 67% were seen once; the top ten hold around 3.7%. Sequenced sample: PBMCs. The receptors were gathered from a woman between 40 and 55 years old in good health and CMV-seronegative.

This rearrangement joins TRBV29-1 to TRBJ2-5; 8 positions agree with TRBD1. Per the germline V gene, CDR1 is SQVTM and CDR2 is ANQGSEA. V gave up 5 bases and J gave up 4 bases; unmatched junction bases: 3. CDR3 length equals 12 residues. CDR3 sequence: CSVTGGGETQYF. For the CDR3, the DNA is TGCAGCGTTACAGGGGGTGGAGAGACCCAGTACTTC.

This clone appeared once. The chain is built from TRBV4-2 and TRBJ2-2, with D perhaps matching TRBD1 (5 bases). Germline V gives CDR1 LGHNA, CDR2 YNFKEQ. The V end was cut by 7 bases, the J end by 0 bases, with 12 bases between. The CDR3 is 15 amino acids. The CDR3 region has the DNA TGTGCCAGCACTAGGGGCGATTCGAACACCGGGGAGCTGTTTTTT. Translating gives CASTRGDSNTGELFF.

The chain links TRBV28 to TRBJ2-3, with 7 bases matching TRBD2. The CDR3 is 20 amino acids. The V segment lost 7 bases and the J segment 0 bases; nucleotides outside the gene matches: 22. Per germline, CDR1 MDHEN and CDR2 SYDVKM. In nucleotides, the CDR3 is TGTGCCAGCACCCTGGGGGGGAAGTGGAGACGCGGAGTAAGCACAGATACGCAGTATTTT. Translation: CASTLGGKWRRGVSTDTQYF.

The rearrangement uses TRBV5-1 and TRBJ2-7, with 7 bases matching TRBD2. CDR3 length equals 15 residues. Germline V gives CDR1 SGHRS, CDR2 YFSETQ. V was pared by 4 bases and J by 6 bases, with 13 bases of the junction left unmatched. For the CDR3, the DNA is TGCGCCAGCAGCGCCCGGGGCGGGAGTAGCCTCGAGCAGTACTTC. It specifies CASSARGGSSLEQYF.

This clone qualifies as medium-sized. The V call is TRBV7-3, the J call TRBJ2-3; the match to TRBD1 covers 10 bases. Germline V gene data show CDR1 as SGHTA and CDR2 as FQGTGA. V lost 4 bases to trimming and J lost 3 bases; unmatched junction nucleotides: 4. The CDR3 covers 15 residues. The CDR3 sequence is CASSWGTGETDTQYF. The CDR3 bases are TGTGCCAGCAGCTGGGGGACAGGGGAGACAGATACGCAGTATTTT.

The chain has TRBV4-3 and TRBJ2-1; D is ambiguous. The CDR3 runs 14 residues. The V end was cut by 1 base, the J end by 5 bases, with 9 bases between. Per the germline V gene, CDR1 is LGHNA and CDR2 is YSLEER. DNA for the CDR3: TGCGCCAGCAGCCAAGGTGGTAGTAACAATGAGCAGTTCTTC. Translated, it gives CASSQGGSNNEQFF.

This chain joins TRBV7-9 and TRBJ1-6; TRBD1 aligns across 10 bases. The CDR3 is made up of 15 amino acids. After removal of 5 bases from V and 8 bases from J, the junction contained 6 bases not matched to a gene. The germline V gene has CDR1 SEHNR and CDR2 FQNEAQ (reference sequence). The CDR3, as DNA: TGTGCCAGCAGCCCCGGGACAGGGGCATATTCACCCCTCCACTTT. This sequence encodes CASSPGTGAYSPLHF.

The CDR3 DNA is TGTGCCAGCTCACGACAGGGGCAAAATAAAAAACTGTTTTTT. Encoded protein: CASSRQGQNKKLFF. The chain uses TRBV18 and TRBJ1-4; 8 bases align to TRBD1. The V segment lost 4 bases and the J segment 9 bases; nucleotides outside the gene matches: 7. Germline V gene data show CDR1 as KGHSH and CDR2 as LQKENI. The CDR3 has 14 residues.